This T cell receptor beta chain was recorded in a study of PD-1 blockade in classical Hodgkin lymphoma. In every patient, relapse followed autologous stem cell transplantation, while exposure to brentuximab vedotin differed. CDR3 size: 13 residues. The V gene's germline CDR1 is LNHDA and CDR2 SQIVND (reference sequence). The V and J ends lost 1 base and 4 bases respectively, with 5 bases between them. Assay used: immunoSEQ multiplex PCR; TCRdb lists only in-frame clones, some missing. The table records about 14,000 clones, 81% of them present only once. This TCR derives from a human donor with classical Hodgkin lymphoma. Here the sequenced sample was peripheral blood mononuclear cells (PBMCs), taken at baseline. The chain joins TRBV19 to TRBJ2-1; D is undetermined. The CDR3 loop is CASSIGVYNEQFF. In DNA, the CDR3 is TGTGCCAGTAGTATAGGGGTGTACAATGAGCAGTTCTTC.